This T cell receptor beta chain was identified during a study of CXCR3-negative and CXCR3-positive naive CD8 T cells. The TRB libraries of cDNA were built by UMI-labeled 5' RACE. TCRdb reanalyzed the 5' RACE reads and collapses them to one entry per CDR3 protein, without DNA. The listing records about 26,000 distinct CDR3 sequences. CDR3 length equals 15 residues. CDR1 and CDR2 (germline): MNHEY, SVGAGI. Sequenced input: naive CXCR3- CD8+ T cells from blood. Subset specified: CD45RO-CCR7+CD27+CD95- naive CD8+ T cells lacking CXCR3 (TNR3-). The chain joins TRBV6-5 to TRBJ2-5; the TCRdb D gene call, TRBD1, has no DNA to confirm it. The origin of this receptor is a human donor in good health. Some clones in this sample may be carry-over from other donors' samples. The CDR3 protein is CASSSGGADHETQYF.